These 11 T cell receptor beta chains share one sample of origin, sequenced in a study of glioma-infiltrating T cells after dendritic cell vaccination. Noted time point: after dendritic cell vaccination, including at tumor progression/relapse. Method: immunoSEQ multiplex PCR; TCRdb's copy keeps in-frame clones and lacks some. The sample records approximately 60,000 clones, about 89% being singletons. The starting material was blood, obtained after dendritic cell vaccination. These receptors all come from a human donor with glioblastoma.

The chain uses TRBV27 and TRBJ2-2; 7 nucleotides align to TRBD1. There are 16 residues in the CDR3. Germline V gene sequence: CDR1 MNHEY, CDR2 SMNVEV (reference sequence). Trimming at V came to 3 bases and at J to 4 bases, leaving 8 bases not matched to a gene. CDR3 region: CASSFFGTVTTGELFF. The CDR3, as DNA: TGTGCCAGCAGTTTTTTCGGGACAGTGACCACCGGGGAGCTGTTTTTT.

The V and J genes are TRBV29-1 and TRBJ2-3; TRBD1 aligns across 8 bases. Germline V gene data show CDR1 as SQVTM and CDR2 as ANQGSEA. J gave up 0 bases and V 1 base, and 6 bases lay outside the gene matches. CDR3 length: 16 amino acids. CDR3 in DNA: TGCAGCGTTGAAGGCGGGGACAGGCCTAGCACAGATACGCAGTATTTT. Protein sequence: CSVEGGDRPSTDTQYF.

With respect to this clone: An end of the junction does not agree with germline; a read error may underlie this. The chain joins TRBV11-3 to TRBJ2-1; 12 nucleotides line up with TRBD2. This CDR3 is 16 amino acids long. In germline, CDR1 is SGHNT, CDR2 YENEEA. CDR3 loop: CASSLVLAGGDNQQFF. In DNA form, the CDR3 reads TGTGCCAGCAGCTTAGTGCTAGCGGGAGGGGACAATCAGCAGTTCTTC.

V is TRBV7-2 and J is TRBJ2-1; D may be TRBD2 (5 bases). Trimming took off 3 bases at V and 8 bases at J, with 8 bases between the two ends. The germline CDR1 and CDR2 sequences are SGHTA and FQGNSA. The CDR3 extends over 12 amino acids. The CDR3 nucleotides are TGTGCCAGCAGCTTCGGAGCGGATGAGCAGTTCTTC. It translates to CASSFGADEQFF.

The chain links TRBV7-2 to TRBJ2-5; TRBD1 might be the D (6 bases). CDR1 and CDR2 from the germline V gene are SGHTA and FQGNSA. The CDR3 has 15 residues. The V end was cut by 0 bases, the J end by 5 bases, with 13 bases between. In nucleotides, the CDR3 is TGTGCCAGCAGCTTAGCAGTAGGGCAGGGGGAGACCCAGTACTTC. Its translation: CASSLAVGQGETQYF.

The chain has TRBV5-1 and TRBJ2-7, with TRBD1 matching 9 bases. The V gene end was trimmed by 4 bases and the J gene end by 6 bases; junction bases not matched to a gene: 8. This CDR3 has 14 residues. Germline V CDR1 and CDR2: SGHRS, YFSETQ. As DNA, the CDR3 is TGCGCCAGCAGCACGGGACAGGGAGCGACCGAGCAGTACTTC. This gives the protein CASSTGQGATEQYF.

This clone came up once. This chain joins TRBV19 and TRBJ1-3; TRBD1 agrees at 11 bases. Per the germline V gene, CDR1 is LNHDA and CDR2 is SQIVND (reference sequence). V lost 5 bases to trimming and J lost 2 bases; unmatched junction nucleotides: 2. This CDR3 comprises 15 residues. CDR3 in DNA: TGTGCCAGTAGTCGGGACAGGGGGACTGGAAACACCATATATTTT. Residues: CASSRDRGTGNTIYF.

The chain carries TRBV11-2 and TRBJ1-5, with D perhaps matching TRBD1 (6 bases). The V gene lost 4 bases and the J gene lost 7 bases, with 17 bases spanning the gap. The CDR3 length is 15 residues. The germline gives CDR1 SGHAT, CDR2 FQNNGV. The CDR3 DNA reads TGTGCCAGCAGCTCGCTTCAGGGGATAGGACAGCCCCAGCATTTT. It translates to CASSSLQGIGQPQHF. Full variable domain (outside the CDR3, taken from reference TRBV11-2 and TRBJ1-5): EAGVAQSPRYKIIEKRQSVAFWCNPISGHATLYWYQQILGQGPKLLIQFQNNGVVDDSQLPKDRFSAERLKGVDSTLKIQPAKLEDSAVYLCASSSLQGIGQPQHFGDGTRLSIL.

The chain joins TRBV5-8 to TRBJ1-1; a possible D gene is TRBD1 (6 bases). The V gene's germline CDR1 is SGHTS and CDR2 YDEGEE. V lost 4 bases and J lost 3, with 16 bases in between. This CDR3 contains 15 residues. This CDR3 reads CASSPGHLGDTEAFF. For the CDR3, the DNA is TGTGCCAGCAGCCCGGGACATTTAGGGGACACTGAAGCTTTCTTT. The full variable domain, in which reference TRBV5-8 and TRBJ1-1 provide the parts outside the CDR3, is EAGVTQSPTHLIKTRGQQATLRCSPISGHTSVYWYQQALGLGLQFLLWYDEGEERNRGNFPPRFSGRQFPNYSSELNVNALELEDSALYLCASSPGHLGDTEAFFGQGTRLTVV.

The chain uses TRBV10-2 and TRBJ2-3; 14 bases align to TRBD2. The V segment lost 5 bases and the J segment 3 bases; nucleotides outside the gene matches: 4. Looked up from germline, CDR1 is WSHSY and CDR2 is SAAADI. The CDR3 has 16 residues. The CDR3 reads CASSRLAGGLTDTQYF. The CDR3 DNA reads TGCGCCAGCAGTAGACTAGCGGGGGGGTTGACAGATACGCAGTATTTT.

The rearrangement links TRBV30 to TRBJ1-3, with 8 bases matching TRBD1. CDR3 length equals 15 residues. Germline CDR1 is GTSNPN and CDR2 is SVGIG (reference sequence). Trimming at V came to 2 bases and at J to 3 bases, leaving 6 bases not matched to a gene. CDR3 in DNA: TGTGCCTGGAGTCGGGACAGGTTACTTGGAAACACCATATATTTT. Residues: CAWSRDRLLGNTIYF. The full variable domain, its missing parts supplied by reference TRBV30 and TRBJ1-3, is SQTIHQWPATLVQPVGSPLSLECTVEGTSNPNLYWYRQAAGRGLQLLFYSVGIGQISSEVPQNLSASRPQDRQFILSSKKLLLSDSGFYLCAWSRDRLLGNTIYFGEGSWLTVV.